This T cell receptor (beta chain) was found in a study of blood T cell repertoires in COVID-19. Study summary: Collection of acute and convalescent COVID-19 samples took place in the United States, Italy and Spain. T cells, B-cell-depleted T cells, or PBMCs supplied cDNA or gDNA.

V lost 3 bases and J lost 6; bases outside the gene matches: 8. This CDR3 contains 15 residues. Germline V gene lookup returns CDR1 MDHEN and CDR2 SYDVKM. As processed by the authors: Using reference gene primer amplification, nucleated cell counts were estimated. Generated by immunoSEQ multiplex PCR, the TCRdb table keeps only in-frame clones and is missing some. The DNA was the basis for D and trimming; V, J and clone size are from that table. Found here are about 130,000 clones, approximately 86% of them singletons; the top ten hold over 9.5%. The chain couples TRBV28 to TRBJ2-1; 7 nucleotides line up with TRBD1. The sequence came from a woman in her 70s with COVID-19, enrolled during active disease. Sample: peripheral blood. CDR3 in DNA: TGTGCCAGCAGTTTGGTAGGGGGCGGGTCCAATGAGCAGTTCTTC. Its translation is CASSLVGGGSNEQFF.